What follows are 31 T cell receptor beta chains derived from one specimen sequenced in a study of regulatory T cells in long-lasting Graves disease. As to time point: persistent/refractory GD, antithyroid drugs over 5 years with positive TRAb. Generation of the TCR library employed RNA extracted from PBMCs. Library construction for TCR beta used iRepertoire HTBI primers and Arm-PCR of CDR3 regions. Each CDR3 protein gets one entry after TCRdb re-called the multiplex PCR reads with MiXCR. The sample holds over 350,000 distinct CDR3 sequences, about a fifth seen once. Sequenced here: peripheral blood mononuclear cells (PBMCs), sampled when the disease was refractory, from a patient treated with antithyroid drugs. The receptors originated from a female donor with Graves disease.

This sequence joins TRBV6-2 or TRBV6-3 and TRBJ2-5, with TRBD1 matching over 9 bases. This CDR3 comprises 15 residues. With 7 bases clipped from V and 0 bases from J, the junction kept 6 bases outside the gene matches. CDR1 MNHEY and CDR2 SVGEGT come from the germline V gene. Here the CDR3 DNA reads TGTGCCAGCAAGACGGGACAGGGCAACCAAGAGACCCAGTACTTC. Translating gives CASKTGQGNQETQYF.

CDR3 sequence reads: CASMGVGKTKNIQYF. The DNA of the CDR3 is TGTGCCAGTATGGGGGTTGGAAAAACCAAAAACATTCAGTACTTC. J is TRBJ2-4 and V is TRBV6-1; D assignment may be TRBD1 or TRBD2 (5 bases each). The CDR3 spans 15 residues. Trimming shortened V by 9 bases and J by 2 bases, and 17 bases separated the two germline ends. CDR1 MNHNS and CDR2 SASEGT come from the germline V gene.

This clonotype occurred a few times. The chain employs TRBV6-1 and TRBJ2-7, with D tentatively TRBD2 (5 bases). Trimming removed 5 bases at V and 2 bases at J, with 13 bases between. The CDR3 extends over 14 amino acids. Looked up from germline, CDR1 is MNHNS and CDR2 is SASEGT. CDR3 region: CASSKAGTAYEQYF. In nucleotides, the CDR3 is TGTGCCAGCAGTAAGGCGGGCACTGCCTACGAGCAGTACTTC.

The V gene is TRBV6-5, the J gene TRBJ1-3; no definite D call. Trimming took off 2 bases at V and 0 bases at J, with 17 bases between the two ends. Per germline, CDR1 MNHEY and CDR2 SVGAGI. This CDR3 is built from 18 residues. The CDR3 here is CASSYTKPLPSSGNTIYF. DNA for the CDR3: TGTGCCAGCAGTTACACTAAGCCCCTGCCGAGCTCTGGAAACACCATATATTTT.

The chain joins TRBV11-2 to TRBJ2-1, with TRBD2 matching over 13 bases. Germline loops: CDR1 SGHAT, CDR2 FQNNGV. The CDR3 extends over 21 amino acids. J gave up 1 base and V 3 bases, and 15 bases lay outside the gene matches. The CDR3: CASSLILRTSGSPHSYNEQFF. CDR3 coding DNA: TGTGCCAGCAGCTTGATACTTAGGACTAGCGGGAGCCCTCATTCCTACAATGAGCAGTTCTTC.

This clonotype was detected only a few times. The chain links TRBV29-1 to TRBJ2-4, with no clear D. Germline V gene data show CDR1 as SQVTM and CDR2 as ANQGSEA. V lost 7 bases and J lost 7, with 11 bases in between. This CDR3 is 11 amino acids long. For the CDR3, the DNA is TGCAGCGCTGGGCCCGGGAACATTCAGTACTTC. Protein sequence: CSAGPGNIQYF.

As for this clonotype: The junction differs from germline at one of its ends, possibly a read error. V gene TRBV20-1 combines with J gene TRBJ2-7; D may be TRBD2 (7 bases). This CDR3 has 14 amino acids. Germline values: CDR1 DFQATT, CDR2 SNEGSKA (reference sequence). Here the CDR3 reads CSAKGGLAGAERYF. CDR3 in DNA: TGCAGTGCTAAAGGTGGTTTGGCGGGGGCCGAGCGGTACTTC.

This clonotype was picked up a small number of times. The V and J genes are TRBV24-1 and TRBJ2-2; maybe TRBD2 (5 bases). The germline gives CDR1 KGHDR, CDR2 SFDVKD. V lost 5 bases to trimming and J lost 3 bases, with 12 bases between them. The CDR3 consists of 15 residues. The CDR3 coding sequence is TGTGCCACCAGTGGGGCCGGGATCGACACCGGGGAGCTGTTTTTT. Amino acids: CATSGAGIDTGELFF.

The chain carries TRBV10-3 and TRBJ2-6; D is unresolved. Germline CDR1 ENHRY, CDR2 SYGVKD. V lost 0 bases and J lost 7, with 16 bases in between. The length of the CDR3 is 17 residues. The CDR3 loop is CAISESNTEVGANVLTF. CDR3 bases: TGTGCCATCAGTGAGTCTAACACCGAGGTTGGAGCCAACGTCCTGACTTTC.

The genes are TRBV20-1 and TRBJ2-7; 7 positions match TRBD1. V lost 4 bases, J lost 6 bases, and 9 bases stayed unmatched. The CDR3 contains 13 residues. Germline V CDR1 and CDR2: DFQATT, SNEGSKA (reference sequence). CDR3 DNA: TGCAGTGCTAAGAGACAGGGAAACCTCGAGCAGTACTTC. Amino acids: CSAKRQGNLEQYF.

This clonotype was observed a handful of times. The chain is built from TRBV12-3 or TRBV12-4 and TRBJ1-5; no definite D call. This CDR3 has 13 amino acids. With 7 bases removed from V and 0 bases from J, the gap between germline ends came to 7 bases. The CDR3 nucleotides are TGTGCCAGCACCCCCGTTAGCAATCAGCCCCAGCATTTT. It encodes CASTPVSNQPQHF.

This clonotype occurred many times. The rearrangement links TRBV6-1 to TRBJ1-1; possibly TRBD1 for D (5 bases). From germline, CDR1 is MNHNS and CDR2 SASEGT. Between the trimmed V and J ends, which lost 7 bases and 0 bases, there was a span of 9 bases. This CDR3 has 13 amino acids. CDR3 sequence (DNA): TGTGCCAGCAACGAGGGGTTGAACACTGAAGCTTTCTTT. Translated: CASNEGLNTEAFF.

This clonotype occurred a few times. The chain has TRBV20-1 and TRBJ2-7, with 7 positions matching TRBD1. V lost 3 bases, J lost 2 bases, and 4 bases stayed unmatched. From germline, CDR1 is DFQATT and CDR2 SNEGSKA (reference sequence). This CDR3 is 13 amino acids long. CDR3 coding DNA: TGCAGTGCTAGGGGGGACAGAACCTACGAGCAGTACTTC. Translated: CSARGDRTYEQYF.

This clonotype was counted ten times or more. The chain combines TRBV7-2 with TRBJ1-1; D gene unclear. The CDR3 loop spans 11 amino acids. The germline gives CDR1 SGHTA, CDR2 FQGNSA. V was clipped by 7 bases and J by 5 bases, with 8 bases between them. The CDR3 DNA sequence: TGTGCCAGCAACCGACTTACTGAAGCTTTCTTT. Protein product: CASNRLTEAFF.

There are many counts of this clonotype. This rearrangement joins TRBV6-5 to TRBJ2-2, with D possibly matching TRBD1 (6 bases). This CDR3 region has 16 residues. CDR1 is MNHEY, CDR2 SVGAGI, per germline. V dropped 1 base and J dropped 0 bases, with 9 bases sitting between them. The DNA for the CDR3 is TGTGCCAGCAGTTACTTGGGGGCGTCGAACACCGGGGAGCTGTTTTTT. Residues: CASSYLGASNTGELFF.

This clonotype was observed a handful of times. This chain joins TRBV20-1 and TRBJ1-2; D ambiguous. V shed 5 bases and J shed 6 bases, with 10 bases lying between them. Germline-derived CDR1 and CDR2 are DFQATT and SNEGSKA (reference sequence). This CDR3 comprises 11 residues. The CDR3 loop reads CSAPLMDGYTF. The CDR3 nucleotides are TGCAGTGCTCCACTAATGGATGGCTACACCTTC.

The J gene is TRBJ2-7, the V gene TRBV7-9; TRBD2 is a possible D gene (5 bases). The CDR3 has 15 residues. Per germline, CDR1 SEHNR and CDR2 FQNEAQ (reference sequence). V lost 5 bases and J lost 3, with 17 bases in between. CDR3 protein: CASSPRAASNYEQYF. Written as DNA, the CDR3 is TGTGCCAGCAGCCCCCGTGCGGCTAGCAACTACGAGCAGTACTTC.

J is TRBJ1-1 and V is TRBV10-2, with D unclear. There are 14 residues in the CDR3. V shed 7 bases and J shed 0 bases, with 12 bases lying between them. Germline CDR1 WSHSY, CDR2 SAAADI. As DNA, the CDR3 is TGCGCCAGCACCGCTTCGTCTTTGAACACTGAAGCTTTCTTT. It specifies CASTASSLNTEAFF.

This clonotype was detected many times. The chain couples TRBV6-2 or TRBV6-3 to TRBJ2-7; D ambiguous. Trimming cost V 0 bases and J 3 bases, with 15 bases left between them. Germline CDR1 reads MNHEY; CDR2 reads SVGEGT. CDR3 length: 16 residues. CDR3 bases: TGTGCCAGCAGTTACTCGAGAACGTCGATCAGCTACGAGCAGTACTTC. Protein: CASSYSRTSISYEQYF.

The gene calls are TRBV29-1 and TRBJ2-5; D possibly corresponds to TRBD2 (6 bases). The germline CDR1 and CDR2 sequences are SQVTM and ANQGSEA. Trimming left V 4 bases short and J 1 base short, with 25 bases between. The CDR3 contains 18 residues. The CDR3 nucleotides read TGCAGCGTTGTGATGAGGCCTGGGGGGAGACAAGGCCAAGAGACCCAGTACTTC. It translates to CSVVMRPGGRQGQETQYF.

In this sample, this clonotype turned up many times. The chain combines TRBV2 with TRBJ2-5; 10 bases align to TRBD1. Germline-derived CDR1 and CDR2 are SNHLY and FYNNEI. There are 15 residues in the CDR3. The V gene end was trimmed by 2 bases and the J gene end by 4 bases; junction bases not matched to a gene: 4. CDR3 sequence reads: CASSEIGQGVETQYF. The DNA for the CDR3 is TGTGCCAGCAGTGAAATTGGACAGGGGGTAGAGACCCAGTACTTC. The whole variable domain, remainder taken from reference TRBV2 and TRBJ2-5, is EPEVTQTPSHQVTQMGQEVILRCVPISNHLYFYWYRQILGQKVEFLVSFYNNEISEKSEIFDDQFSVERPDGSNFTLKIRSTKLEDSAMYFCASSEIGQGVETQYFGPGTRLLVL.

This chain joins TRBV27 and TRBJ2-3; weak D call: TRBD1 (6 bases). The CDR3 extends over 14 amino acids. Germline values: CDR1 MNHEY, CDR2 SMNVEV (reference sequence). Between the trimmed V and J ends, which lost 10 bases and 4 bases, there was a span of 18 bases. This chain's CDR3 is CATARAGVADTQYF. CDR3 sequence (DNA): TGTGCCACTGCCCGGGCAGGGGTGGCAGATACGCAGTATTTT.

This clonotype occurred many times. The CDR3 bases are TGCAGTGCTAGGGGGCCCCTGGCCTACGAGCAGTACTTC. It is translated as CSARGPLAYEQYF. This sequence joins TRBV20-1 and TRBJ2-7; a weak D match, TRBD1 (5 bases). Trimming pared 3 bases from V and 2 bases from J, leaving 11 bases between. CDR1 is DFQATT, CDR2 SNEGSKA, per germline (reference sequence). The CDR3 sequence is 13 residues long.

This clonotype was detected many times. The CDR3 DNA reads as TGCAGTGCCAGGGGCGGGCAGTGGAATTCACCCCTCCACTTT. Its translation is CSARGGQWNSPLHF. The V and J genes are TRBV20-1 and TRBJ1-6, with D perhaps matching TRBD1 (6 bases). The CDR3 runs 14 residues. Germline V gene data show CDR1 as DFQATT and CDR2 as SNEGSKA (reference sequence). V was cut by 6 bases and J by 7 bases, with 16 bases left in between.

V and J are TRBV24-1 and TRBJ2-7; tentative D call: TRBD1 (5 bases). V was trimmed by 3 bases and J by 0 bases, leaving 20 bases between them. Germline V CDR1 and CDR2: KGHDR, SFDVKD. The CDR3 is 18 amino acids. CDR3 bases: TGTGCCACCAGTGATGGGGCGCTATGGGGAAGGGGCTCCTACGAGCAGTACTTC. The encoded protein is CATSDGALWGRGSYEQYF.

The sample holds many counts of this clonotype. The V gene is TRBV6-2 or TRBV6-3, the J gene TRBJ2-7, with 9 bases fitting TRBD1. The junction had 9 bases not matched to a gene; V was cut back by 7 bases and J by 5 bases. This CDR3 is 14 amino acids long. The germline V gene has CDR1 MNHEY and CDR2 SVGEGT. The CDR3 loop is CASKEQGASNEQYF. CDR3 in DNA: TGTGCCAGCAAGGAACAGGGGGCGTCAAACGAGCAGTACTTC.

This clonotype was recorded at least ten times. The chain couples TRBV7-2 to TRBJ2-5; D possibly corresponds to TRBD1 (5 bases). The CDR3 has 14 amino acids. Trimming cost V 2 bases and J 3 bases, with 10 bases left between them. Germline assignment: CDR1 SGHTA and CDR2 FQGNSA. CDR3 nucleotide sequence: TGTGCCAGCAGCTTAAATCAGGGAAAAGAGACCCAGTACTTC. Protein product: CASSLNQGKETQYF.

In its sample, this clonotype was seen many times. The CDR3 DNA sequence: TGTGCCAGCAGCTTCGGAGAAAAACTGTTTTTT. As protein: CASSFGEKLFF. The rearrangement joins TRBV7-2 to TRBJ1-4, with unresolved D. The germline V gene has CDR1 SGHTA and CDR2 FQGNSA. The CDR3 has 11 amino acids. The ends were cut back, 3 bases at V and 8 bases at J, with 4 bases in the middle.

In its sample, this clonotype was seen many times. The gene calls are TRBV2 and TRBJ1-5, with D possibly matching TRBD1 (6 bases). The V gene lost 3 bases and the J gene lost 2 bases, with 8 bases spanning the gap. The CDR3 has 14 amino acids. Germline-derived CDR1 and CDR2 are SNHLY and FYNNEI. Here the CDR3 reads CASSEGGRNQPQHF. CDR3 nucleotide sequence: TGTGCCAGCAGTGAGGGGGGGCGCAATCAGCCCCAGCATTTT.

This clonotype was recorded a few times. The chain joins TRBV25-1 to TRBJ2-2; D gene uncertain. Germline CDR1 MGHDK, CDR2 SYGVNS. The CDR3 length is 12 residues. The V gene lost 7 bases and the J gene lost 4 bases, with 7 bases spanning the gap. The CDR3 reads CASNAVTGELFF. In DNA form, the CDR3 reads TGTGCCAGCAATGCGGTCACCGGGGAGCTGTTTTTT.

The V gene is TRBV20-1, the J gene TRBJ1-2; D not certain. Germline V gives CDR1 DFQATT, CDR2 SNEGSKA (reference sequence). CDR3 length equals 11 residues. V was cut by 6 bases and J by 7 bases, with 12 bases left in between. The CDR3 region has the DNA TGCAGTGCCACATCCGGAGCTGGCTACACCTTC. It is translated as CSATSGAGYTF.